One sample yielded the 9 T cell receptor beta chains listed below, sequenced in a study of blood T cells in healthy people across ages. A J-beta primer mix and a sample-barcoded 5' primer were used in a second PCR of roughly 6 to 12 cycles. TCRdb reprocessed the 5' RACE reads with MiXCR, giving one entry per CDR3 protein. The data contain about 2 million distinct CDR3 sequences, around half of them singletons. The sequenced sample was blood. Receptors originate from a woman aged 40 to 55 in good health.

This clonotype appeared a few times. The chain combines TRBV6-2 or TRBV6-3 with TRBJ2-1; D gene ambiguous. The CDR3 has 12 amino acids. The V end was cut by 2 bases, the J end by 10 bases, with 9 bases between. The germline V gene encodes CDR1 MNHEY and CDR2 SVGEGT. CDR3 DNA: TGTGCCAGCAGTTACCCGACCGTGGAGCAGTTCTTC. Translation gives CASSYPTVEQFF.

This clonotype has only a few counts. The gene calls are TRBV11-2 and TRBJ2-5; 10 nucleotides agree with TRBD2. V lost 5 bases, J lost 1 base, and 7 bases stayed unmatched. This CDR3 is 16 amino acids long. CDR1 SGHAT and CDR2 FQNNGV come from the germline V gene. In DNA form, the CDR3 reads TGTGCCAGCAGCCTGAATAGCGGGAGGCCCCAAGAGACCCAGTACTTC. Its translation is CASSLNSGRPQETQYF.

The V gene is TRBV7-2, the J gene TRBJ1-2; D call uncertain. V shed 2 bases and J shed 0 bases, with 10 bases lying between them. The CDR3 runs 15 residues. From germline, CDR1 is SGHTA and CDR2 FQGNSA. CDR3 residues: CASSLFWFTNYGYTF. DNA for the CDR3: TGTGCCAGCAGCTTATTTTGGTTTACTAACTATGGCTACACCTTC.

This clonotype was detected a few times. The rearrangement uses TRBV4-3 and TRBJ2-7; D is ambiguous. The V and J ends lost 0 bases and 2 bases respectively, with 20 bases between them. This CDR3 comprises 18 residues. Per germline, CDR1 LGHNA and CDR2 YSLEER. CDR3 loop: CASSQEYQTGSDTYEQYF. The CDR3 region has the DNA TGCGCCAGCAGCCAAGAATACCAGACGGGCAGCGATACCTACGAGCAGTACTTC.

The V call is TRBV6-6, the J call TRBJ1-1; no clear D gene. The length of the CDR3 is 13 residues. CDR1 and CDR2 from the germline V gene are MNHNY and SVGAGI (reference sequence). Trimming removed 0 bases at V and 7 bases at J, with 9 bases between. CDR3 sequence (DNA): TGTGCCAGCAGTTACTCGATGGGCCTTGAAGCTTTCTTT. It specifies CASSYSMGLEAFF.

The genes are TRBV29-1 and TRBJ2-7; the D call may be TRBD1 or TRBD2 (6 bases each). The CDR3 totals 16 residues. CDR1 and CDR2 from the germline V gene are SQVTM and ANQGSEA. V was pared by 5 bases and J by 0 bases, with 20 bases between. Here the CDR3 DNA reads TGCAGCGTTCGGCTTCGCGGGACACCCCTCTCCTACGAGCAGTACTTC. Protein: CSVRLRGTPLSYEQYF.

This clonotype was seen a handful of times. The V gene is TRBV7-9, the J gene TRBJ2-7; D is unclear. Germline V gene data show CDR1 as SEHNR and CDR2 as FQNEAQ (reference sequence). The V and J ends lost 1 base and 4 bases respectively, with 11 bases between them. CDR3 length: 14 residues. DNA for the CDR3: TGTGCCAGCAGCTTAGAATGGGTAGGGTACGAGCAGTACTTC. Its translation: CASSLEWVGYEQYF.

This clonotype came up a few times. The CDR3 reads CASRRDEGWETQYF. The CDR3 DNA reads as TGTGCCAGCAGACGGGACGAGGGGTGGGAGACCCAGTACTTC. The chain couples TRBV12-3 or TRBV12-4 to TRBJ2-7; D is perhaps TRBD1 or TRBD2 (5 bases each). TRBJ2-5 explains the end of the DNA better; the J call may be wrong. The CDR3 covers 14 residues.

This clonotype appeared once. This chain joins TRBV27 and TRBJ1-1, with a possible D match to TRBD1 (5 bases). Trimming pared 5 bases from V and 5 bases from J, leaving 15 bases between. Germline values: CDR1 MNHEY, CDR2 SMNVEV (reference sequence). The CDR3 contains 14 residues. The CDR3 sequence is CASSPRRGGTEAFF. CDR3 nucleotide sequence: TGTGCCAGCAGTCCCCGCCGGGGGGGTACTGAAGCTTTCTTT.